One and the same sample provided the 10 T cell receptor beta chains below, sequenced in a study of identical twins. TCRdb ran MiXCR on the 5' RACE reads and lists one entry per CDR3 protein. The data show around 650,000 distinct CDR3 sequences, with roughly 6.6% seen just once and around 1.6% held by the top ten. The same specimen was also included in a second study, on yellow fever vaccine responses in identical twins.

Material: PBMCs. These receptors all stem from a woman aged 18-29 years in good health.

This clonotype was observed at least ten times. The chain recombines TRBV4-1 with TRBJ2-3; D possibly matches TRBD1 or TRBD2 (5 bases each). Germline lookup yields CDR1 MGHRA and CDR2 YSYEKL. Trimming took off 0 bases at V and 3 bases at J, with 10 bases between the two ends. CDR3 length: 15 amino acids. The CDR3 sequence is CASSQEGDPTDTQYF. The CDR3 bases are TGCGCCAGCAGCCAAGAGGGGGACCCAACAGATACGCAGTATTTT.

The table lists this clonotype with many counts. This sequence joins TRBV7-8 and TRBJ1-2; D possibly corresponds to TRBD1 (6 bases). Germline-derived CDR1 and CDR2 are SGHVS and FQNEAQ. This CDR3 is 16 amino acids long. Trimming shortened V by 1 base and J by 3 bases, and 15 bases separated the two germline ends. The CDR3 here is CASSLVQGLVDYGYTF. CDR3 DNA sequence: TGTGCCAGCAGCTTAGTACAGGGTCTTGTCGACTATGGCTACACCTTC.

This clonotype has a count of ten or more. The chain recombines TRBV11-2 with TRBJ2-4; D uncertain. Germline values: CDR1 SGHAT, CDR2 FQNNGV. The CDR3 length is 14 residues. Trimming removed 1 base at V and 2 bases at J, with 6 bases between. CDR3 coding DNA: TGTGCCAGCAGCTTAGGACAAACCAAAAACATTCAGTACTTC. Amino acids: CASSLGQTKNIQYF.

The chain couples TRBV6-1 to TRBJ1-5; D possibly corresponds to TRBD1 (5 bases). The CDR3 sequence is 14 residues long. V lost 8 bases and J 2 bases, leaving 13 bases between the germline ends. Germline assignment: CDR1 MNHNS and CDR2 SASEGT. The CDR3 coding sequence is TGTGCCAGCCGGGGCTCTCTTGGCAATCAGCCCCAGCATTTT. This gives the protein CASRGSLGNQPQHF.

This clonotype showed up many times. The V and J genes are TRBV5-1 and TRBJ2-7; 13 positions agree with TRBD2. The germline V gene encodes CDR1 SGHRS and CDR2 YFSETQ. This CDR3 has 21 residues. With 0 bases clipped from V and 2 bases from J, the junction kept 17 bases outside the gene matches. The CDR3 sequence is CASSLVPRRSGTSGITYEQYF. DNA of the CDR3: TGCGCCAGCAGCTTGGTTCCAAGACGGTCCGGGACTAGCGGGATTACCTACGAGCAGTACTTC.

This clonotype was observed a few times. The chain recombines TRBV20-1 with TRBJ1-1; D not resolved. V was cut by 3 bases and J by 8 bases, with 7 bases left in between. The CDR3 runs 10 residues. Germline loops: CDR1 DFQATT, CDR2 SNEGSKA (reference sequence). CDR3 DNA sequence: TGCAGTGCTAGTACACGAGAAGCTTTCTTT. Its protein product is CSASTREAFF.

This clonotype was picked up many times. The chain links TRBV7-9 to TRBJ1-2; D uncertain. Trimming took off 5 bases at V and 6 bases at J, with 10 bases between the two ends. From germline, CDR1 is SEHNR and CDR2 FQNEAQ (reference sequence). This CDR3 spans 12 amino acids. The CDR3 DNA reads TGTGCCAGCAGCCCCAGCGTGCATGGCTACACCTTC. Its protein is CASSPSVHGYTF.

This clonotype was observed a handful of times. This chain links TRBV5-1 with TRBJ2-5, with D perhaps matching TRBD1 (5 bases). The length of the CDR3 is 15 residues. V lost 0 bases, J lost 1 base, and 10 bases lay in between. From germline, CDR1 is SGHRS and CDR2 YFSETQ. The CDR3 is CASSLALTVQETQYF. In DNA, the CDR3 is TGCGCCAGCAGCTTGGCCTTGACAGTCCAAGAGACCCAGTACTTC.

This chain links TRBV15 with TRBJ2-5; D is unresolved. Germline lookup yields CDR1 LNHNV and CDR2 YYDKDF (reference sequence). Trimming took off 0 bases at V and 6 bases at J, with 14 bases between the two ends. The CDR3 is made up of 15 amino acids. CDR3 DNA sequence: TGTGCCACCAGCAGAGACCCCCGGGTCCAGCAGACCCAGTACTTC. Protein sequence: CATSRDPRVQQTQYF. Full variable domain (missing parts from reference TRBV15 and TRBJ2-5): DAMVIQNPRYQVTQFGKPVTLSCSQTLNHNVMYWYQQKSSQAPKLLFHYYDKDFNNEADTPDNFQSRRPNTSFCFLDIRSPGLGDTAMYLCATSRDPRVQQTQYFGPGTRLLVL.

This clonotype was observed a few times. CDR3 coding DNA: TGCGCCAGCAGCCCTAGGGGGAACACTTCGAGCTCCTACAATGAGCAGTTCTTC. It codes for CASSPRGNTSSSYNEQFF. This chain uses TRBV5-1 with TRBJ2-1; TRBD1 is a possible D gene (6 bases). V dropped 4 bases and J dropped 0 bases, with 20 bases sitting between them. CDR1 SGHRS and CDR2 YFSETQ come from the germline V gene. The CDR3 is 18 amino acids.